The rows below give T cell receptor beta chains drawn from one sample of a study of blood T cell repertoires in COVID-19. Libraries were prepared by immunoSEQ multiplex PCR; TCRdb keeps only in-frame clonotypes and omits some of them. The sample has a few hundred thousand clones, 75% to 85% seen once. Sample: peripheral blood. These receptors were taken from a human donor in a cohort sampled during active COVID-19. Both conserved end residues are part of each CDR3. Each record gives: V gene, clone size, D gene, J gene, CDR3 protein, CDR3 DNA. A D gene is named only where the DNA matches it firmly. Clone size appears in some rows only: once, few, many, or a class for an expanded clone.

TRBV6-6	.	.	TRBJ1-2	CASSYRGGWDGYTF	TGTGCCAGCAGTTACCGTGGGGGGTGGGATGGCTACACCTTC
TRBV25-1	few	.	TRBJ2-2	CASSGPIRGQTGELFF	TGTGCCAGCAGTGGGCCCATCCGCGGACAAACCGGGGAGCTGTTTTTT
TRBV28	.	.	TRBJ1-3	CASRRTGASGNTIYF	TGTGCCAGCAGGCGCACGGGAGCCTCTGGAAACACCATATATTTT
TRBV5-4	.	.	TRBJ2-7	CASSDNYEQYF	TGTGCCAGCAGCGACAACTACGAGCAGTACTTC
TRBV7-8	.	TRBD2	TRBJ2-3	CASSFGGGTDTQYF	TGTGCCAGCAGCTTTGGCGGGGGGACAGATACGCAGTATTTT
TRBV6-6	.	TRBD2	TRBJ2-7	CASSLQHSGGAYEQYF	TGTGCCAGCAGTTTACAACATAGCGGGGGGGCCTACGAGCAGTACTTC
TRBV3-1/TRBV3-2	.	TRBD2	TRBJ2-7	CASSRHYTGLAYEQYF	TGTGCCAGCAGCCGCCACTACACAGGACTAGCGTACGAGCAGTACTTC
TRBV28	.	.	TRBJ1-3	CASSRGLLRDSGNTIYF	TGTGCCAGCAGTCGCGGACTACTTAGGGACTCTGGAAACACCATATATTTT
TRBV6-5	.	.	TRBJ1-6	CASSYGTGLDNSPLHF	TGTGCCAGCAGTTACGGAACAGGCCTAGATAATTCACCCCTCCACTTT
TRBV12-5	.	TRBD2	TRBJ2-7	CASGIREGEQYF	TGTGCTAGTGGCATTCGGGAGGGCGAGCAGTACTTC
TRBV5-1	.	.	TRBJ2-3	CASSLVGGDTDTQYF	TGCGCCAGCAGCTTGGTCGGGGGTGACACAGATACGCAGTATTTT
TRBV5-6	.	TRBD2	TRBJ2-1	CASSQMTSGRIKDYNEQFF	TGTGCCAGCAGCCAGATGACTAGCGGGAGAATCAAGGACTACAATGAGCAGTTCTTC
TRBV10-2	.	.	TRBJ1-5	CASRDTQGYSNQPQHF	TGCGCCAGCAGGGATACACAGGGTTATAGCAATCAGCCCCAGCATTTT
TRBV11-2	.	TRBD1	TRBJ2-6	CASSLVRTGRSGANVLTF	TGTGCCAGCAGCTTAGTCCGGACAGGGCGGAGTGGGGCCAACGTCCTGACTTTC
TRBV5-1	.	TRBD2	TRBJ2-3	CASSLPSGTSGDTQYF	TGCGCCAGCAGCCTACCCTCCGGGACTAGCGGAGATACGCAGTATTTT
TRBV7-2	.	.	TRBJ1-6	CASSLTYNSPLHF	TGTGCCAGCAGCTTGACATATAATTCACCCCTCCACTTT
TRBV23-1	.	TRBD1	TRBJ2-7	CASSQSGQNYEQYF	TGCGCCAGCAGTCAATCGGGACAGAACTACGAGCAGTACTTC
TRBV2	.	.	TRBJ2-5	CASSDRQVVSRETQYF	TGTGCCAGCAGTGATAGACAGGTCGTTAGCAGAGAGACCCAGTACTTC
TRBV11-2	.	.	TRBJ1-5	CASSLEGGANQPQHF	TGTGCCAGCAGCTTAGAGGGGGGGGCTAACCAGCCCCAGCATTTT
TRBV24-1	few	.	TRBJ2-5	CATSDWTDQETQYF	TGTGCCACCAGTGATTGGACTGATCAAGAGACCCAGTACTTC
TRBV18	.	TRBD1	TRBJ2-3	CASSYDRVTDTQYF	TGTGCCAGCTCGTATGACAGGGTAACAGATACGCAGTATTTT
TRBV5-1	.	.	TRBJ2-7	CASSFLTGLTYEQYF	TGCGCCAGCAGCTTTTTAACGGGACTTACCTACGAGCAGTACTTC
TRBV21-1	.	.	TRBJ2-3	CASVLRDRGQDTQYF	TGTGCCAGCGTACTTCGGGACAGGGGGCAGGATACGCAGTATTTT
TRBV11-1	.	TRBD2	TRBJ2-1	CASSITTSGLNEQFF	TGTGCCAGCAGCATTACCACTAGCGGGCTCAATGAGCAGTTCTTC
TRBV7-2	.	.	TRBJ2-5	CASSHGYQETQYF	TGTGCCAGCAGCCACGGGTACCAAGAGACCCAGTACTTC
TRBV28	.	.	TRBJ1-1	CASSLWGSTEAFF	TGTGCCAGCAGTTTATGGGGGAGCACTGAAGCTTTCTTT
TRBV30	.	.	TRBJ1-3	CAWTGASGNTIYF	TGTGCCTGGACAGGGGCGTCAGGAAACACCATATATTTT